Detailed here is one T cell receptor (beta chain). As yet, its antigen is unknown. The data belong to a study of T cell responses to AZD1222 COVID-19 vaccine. The repertoire was sequenced with immunoSEQ multiplex PCR; TCRdb's copy has only in-frame clones and lacks some. This specimen shows around 140,000 clones; the ten leading clones hold about 2.2%. Study findings and constraints: Spike-specific TCR breadth and depth rose after two AZD1222 doses. The donors showed a predominance of white British ancestry and of females, with possible underestimation of clonal diversity. A reported finding is that nearly half of spike-specific TCRs target unmutated variant regions. Recipients of AZD1222 seropositive at baseline numbered only 6 or 7.

This clonotype was obtained from an adult in good health. The sample taken for sequencing was peripheral blood.

The CDR3 coding sequence is TGTGCCAGCTCACCATCCCAGGGGGCTGTTACGGCCGGATATGGCTACACCTTC. This translates into CASSPSQGAVTAGYGYTF. The chain recombines TRBV18 with TRBJ1-2; 8 bases match TRBD1. This CDR3 has 18 amino acids. CDR1 KGHSH and CDR2 LQKENI come from the germline V gene. The V and J ends lost 2 bases and 5 bases, in that order; junction bases with no gene match: 16.